The clone carrying this TCR beta chain has just a few counts. The record originates from a study of T cells after yellow fever vaccination. Looking at the study overall: Some fractions had low cell numbers, and these were prepared with SMART-Seq v4 Ultra Low Input.

The CDR3 consists of 17 residues. The V gene's germline CDR1 is SGHDT and CDR2 YYEEEE. V lost 4 bases to trimming and J lost 3 bases; unmatched junction nucleotides: 12. TCRdb reprocessed the 5' RACE reads with MiXCR, giving one entry per CDR3 protein. The sample records 250,000 to 350,000 distinct CDR3 sequences, over 3.5% being singletons. The sequence came from a man aged 18-30 years who received the YFV17D yellow fever vaccine. Sequenced here: PBMCs, sampled 15 days after the yellow fever booster vaccination. V and J are TRBV5-6 and TRBJ2-5; 10 bases map to TRBD2. This chain's CDR3 is CASSNLLAGYSKETQYF. The CDR3 nucleotides are TGTGCCAGCAGCAACCTACTAGCGGGGTACAGCAAAGAGACCCAGTACTTC.